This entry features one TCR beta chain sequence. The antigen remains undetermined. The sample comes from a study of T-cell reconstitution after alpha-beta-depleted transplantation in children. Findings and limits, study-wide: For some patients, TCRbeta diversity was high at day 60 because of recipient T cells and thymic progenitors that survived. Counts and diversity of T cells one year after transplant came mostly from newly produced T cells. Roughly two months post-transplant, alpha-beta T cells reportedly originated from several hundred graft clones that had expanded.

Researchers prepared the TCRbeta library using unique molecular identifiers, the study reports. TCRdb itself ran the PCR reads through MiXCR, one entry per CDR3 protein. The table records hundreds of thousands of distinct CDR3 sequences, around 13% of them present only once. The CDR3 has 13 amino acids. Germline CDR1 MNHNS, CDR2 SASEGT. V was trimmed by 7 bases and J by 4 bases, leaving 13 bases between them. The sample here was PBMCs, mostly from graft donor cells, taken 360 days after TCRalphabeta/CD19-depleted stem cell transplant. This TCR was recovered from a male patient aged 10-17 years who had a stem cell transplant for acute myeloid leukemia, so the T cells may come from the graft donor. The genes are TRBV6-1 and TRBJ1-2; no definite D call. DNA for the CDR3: TGTGCCAGCACCCCTGGGAAGCTCTATGGCTACACCTTC. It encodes CASTPGKLYGYTF.